The entry below describes one T cell receptor beta chain. The antigen remains undetermined. This entry comes from a study of beta chain features in type 1 diabetes. Study observations and caveats: TCRB CDR3s were moderately but significantly shorter in Type 1 diabetes patients in all four CD4+ subsets. In comparison with healthy donors, patients had naive, central memory and Treg TCRB repertoires that appeared more similar. TCRB rearrangement may or may not be influenced by HLA type; here this remained unresolved.

Expressed TCRB transcripts got sequenced, as all isolated RNA was reverse transcribed. This table comes from immunoSEQ multiplex PCR, and its TCRdb copy is limited to in-frame clones, with some not included. The top ten clones hold 0.5% to 0.55% of a sample with about 160,000 clones, under 9.5% of them seen once. A heparinised blood draw that averaged about 120 mL was obtained once from each donor. Germline CDR1 is SGHTA and CDR2 is FQGNSA. V shed 3 bases and J shed 4 bases, with 7 bases lying between them. The CDR3 is made up of 12 amino acids. The genes are TRBV7-2 and TRBJ2-7; no clear D gene. The receptor was isolated from a man aged 18 to 35 with type 1 diabetes. The sequenced sample was central memory CD4+ T cells from blood. For the CDR3, the DNA is TGTGCCAGCAGCTTTAGTGCGTACGAGCAGTACTTC. It specifies CASSFSAYEQYF.